Below are 15 T cell receptor beta chains sequenced from a single sample in a study of cytomegalovirus exposure and HLA in healthy donors. The assay was immunoSEQ multiplex PCR, and TCRdb's table has in-frame clones only and misses some. The sample lists about 160,000 clones, less than 90% occurring once. Material for sequencing was PBMCs. The receptors shown here come from a woman younger than 35 in good health and CMV-seronegative.

The chain is built from TRBV4-1 and TRBJ2-1; possibly TRBD2 for D (6 bases). Germline lookup yields CDR1 MGHRA and CDR2 YSYEKL. The CDR3 sequence is 17 residues long. Trimming took off 0 bases at V and 6 bases at J, with 18 bases between the two ends. CDR3 sequence: CASSQDRDWGNLNEQFF. In DNA, the CDR3 is TGCGCCAGCAGCCAAGATCGGGACTGGGGTAATCTCAATGAGCAGTTCTTC.

The chain uses TRBV9 and TRBJ1-5, with 9 positions matching TRBD1. The CDR3 loop spans 21 amino acids. Germline CDR1 is SGDLS and CDR2 is YYNGEE. V dropped 0 bases and J dropped 0; count of bases not matched to a gene: 16. CDR3: CASSVVKDRGHSAHSNQPQHF. In nucleotides, the CDR3 is TGTGCCAGCAGCGTAGTTAAGGACAGGGGACATTCAGCCCATAGCAATCAGCCCCAGCATTTT. The variable domain in full, with the rest retrieved from reference TRBV9 and TRBJ1-5, is DSGVTQTPKHLITATGQRVTLRCSPRSGDLSVYWYQQSLDQGLQFLIQYYNGEERAKGNILERFSAQQFPDLHSELNLSSLELGDSALYFCASSVVKDRGHSAHSNQPQHFGDGTRLSIL.

The chain couples TRBV2 to TRBJ1-1, with 10 bases lining up with TRBD1. CDR1 is SNHLY and CDR2 is FYNNEI in the germline V gene. There are 14 residues in the CDR3. Trimming at V came to 7 bases and at J to 3 bases, leaving 5 bases not matched to a gene. CDR3 sequence (DNA): TGTGCCAGCACCCTAGACAGGGGGCACACTGAAGCTTTCTTT. Amino acids: CASTLDRGHTEAFF.

The rearrangement joins TRBV10-3 to TRBJ1-2, with TRBD1 matching 8 bases. The germline V gene encodes CDR1 ENHRY and CDR2 SYGVKD. The V and J ends lost 8 bases and 0 bases, in that order; junction bases with no gene match: 2. The CDR3 sequence is 13 residues long. The CDR3 bases are TGTGCCATCGGGGACAGGCCTAACTATGGCTACACCTTC. Amino acids: CAIGDRPNYGYTF.

The chain is built from TRBV9 and TRBJ2-3; possibly TRBD1 for D (5 bases). V gave up 4 bases and J gave up 0 bases, with 21 bases separating them. CDR1 SGDLS and CDR2 YYNGEE come from the germline V gene. This CDR3 comprises 18 residues. CDR3 coding DNA: TGTGCCAGCAGCTTCCGGCCCCCAGGGAACCCTAGCACAGATACGCAGTATTTT. Protein product: CASSFRPPGNPSTDTQYF.

This chain connects TRBV19 to TRBJ1-1, with 9 bases lining up with TRBD1. The ends lost 8 bases at V and 2 bases at J; junction bases unmatched: 3. In germline, CDR1 is LNHDA, CDR2 SQIVND (reference sequence). This CDR3 has 13 amino acids. CDR3 amino acids: CASGDRANTEAFF. The DNA of the CDR3 is TGTGCCAGTGGGGACAGGGCCAACACTGAAGCTTTCTTT.

The chain recombines TRBV5-6 with TRBJ2-7; D gene unclear. Germline lookup yields CDR1 SGHDT and CDR2 YYEEEE. CDR3 length equals 12 residues. Trimming removed 0 bases from V and 3 bases from J, with 4 bases in between. The DNA of the CDR3 is TGTGCCAGCAGCTTGGTCCGCTACGAGCAGTACTTC. This sequence encodes CASSLVRYEQYF.

The V and J genes are TRBV7-9 and TRBJ1-4, with D maybe TRBD1 (5 bases). Deletions cut 8 bases from V and 0 bases from J, with 13 bases between. CDR3 size: 15 residues. CDR1 and CDR2 from the germline V gene are SEHNR and FQNEAQ (reference sequence). The DNA of the CDR3 is TGTGCCAGCGTCGGTACGGGGGCAACTAATGAAAAACTGTTTTTT. It yields the protein CASVGTGATNEKLFF.

This chain connects TRBV9 to TRBJ1-2; 7 nucleotides line up with TRBD1. The CDR3 runs to 15 residues. Germline V gene data show CDR1 as SGDLS and CDR2 as YYNGEE. V was clipped by 4 bases and J by 8 bases; unmatched bases: 14. DNA for the CDR3: TGTGCCAGCAGCCAACACTCGACAGGGACGGAGGGCTACACCTTC. Its protein is CASSQHSTGTEGYTF.

The chain links TRBV12-5 to TRBJ1-5, with D perhaps TRBD1 (6 bases). From germline, CDR1 is LGHNT and CDR2 FRNRAP. Trimming removed 1 base from V and 3 bases from J, with 7 bases in between. The CDR3 spans 14 residues. The CDR3 region has the DNA TGTGCTAGTGGTTTGGGGGGGCCCAATCAGCCCCAGCATTTT. Its protein is CASGLGGPNQPQHF.

V usage is TRBV11-2 and J usage is TRBJ2-1; weak D call: TRBD2 (5 bases). V was shortened by 5 bases and J by 2 bases, with 13 bases between the two germline ends. Germline V gene sequence: CDR1 SGHAT, CDR2 FQNNGV. The CDR3 is made up of 15 amino acids. This CDR3 is CASSLRESAYNEQFF. The DNA for the CDR3 is TGTGCCAGCAGCCTTCGGGAAAGCGCCTACAATGAGCAGTTCTTC.

A few counts support this clone. V usage is TRBV28 and J usage is TRBJ1-2; D is undetermined. This CDR3 has 13 amino acids. The V gene lost 7 bases and the J gene lost 5 bases, with 14 bases spanning the gap. CDR1 is MDHEN, CDR2 SYDVKM, per germline. CDR3 region: CASTSNSFYGYTF. CDR3 DNA: TGTGCCAGCACATCCAACAGTTTTTATGGCTACACCTTC.

This chain uses TRBV7-9 with TRBJ2-3; D perhaps matches TRBD1 (6 bases). CDR3 length equals 15 residues. Germline CDR1 reads SEHNR; CDR2 reads FQNEAQ (reference sequence). V lost 5 bases, J lost 1 base, and 13 bases lay in between. The CDR3 DNA follows: TGTGCCAGCAGCCACGGGACACGACGCACAGATACGCAGTATTTT. Its protein is CASSHGTRRTDTQYF.

The chain is built from TRBV6-1 and TRBJ1-5; D remains unclear. Germline loops: CDR1 MNHNS, CDR2 SASEGT. The CDR3 length is 14 residues. Deletions cut 7 bases from V and 6 bases from J, with 16 bases between. CDR3 DNA sequence: TGTGCCAGCATAGGCCAGAATGCGGGTCAGCCCCAGCATTTT. Encoded protein: CASIGQNAGQPQHF.

This clone was seen repeatedly, ten times or more. This chain connects TRBV7-9 to TRBJ2-7, with a tentative D call TRBD2 (6 bases). Trimming took off 1 base at V and 7 bases at J, with 26 bases between the two ends. This CDR3 has 18 amino acids. Germline lookup yields CDR1 SEHNR and CDR2 FQNEAQ (reference sequence). This CDR3 reads CASSLGPITGTRGGEQYF. The CDR3 DNA follows: TGTGCCAGCAGCTTAGGGCCTATAACCGGGACCCGAGGAGGGGAGCAGTACTTC.